Presented here are 6 T cell receptor beta chains from one specimen sequenced in a study of T cells of healthy individuals. TCRdb re-derived calls from the 5' RACE reads in MiXCR, one entry per CDR3 protein. The sample contains some 39,000 distinct CDR3 sequences, more than 4.5% of which appear only once. These receptors originate from a human donor in good health.

This clonotype was seen repeatedly, ten times or more. The J gene is TRBJ2-1, the V gene TRBV4-1, with TRBD2 matching 7 bases. Per germline, CDR1 MGHRA and CDR2 YSYEKL. The J segment lost 8 bases and the V segment lost 3 bases, leaving 4 bases of the junction unmatched. This CDR3 has 13 amino acids. The CDR3 nucleotides are TGCGCCAGCAGCCAGGGAGGGAGCGATGAGCAGTTCTTC. Translating gives CASSQGGSDEQFF.

This clonotype was recorded at least ten times. The chain links TRBV11-2 to TRBJ1-4; no clear D. Trimming stripped 5 bases from V and 0 bases from J, with 7 bases between. This CDR3 contains 14 residues. The germline CDR1 and CDR2 sequences are SGHAT and FQNNGV. The CDR3 DNA reads as TGTGCCAGCAGCCCCCCGGCAACTAATGAAAAACTGTTTTTT. It encodes CASSPPATNEKLFF.

In its sample, this clonotype was seen a few times. The chain joins TRBV6-2 or TRBV6-3 to TRBJ1-2, with 8 bases lining up with TRBD1. This CDR3 has 13 residues. Germline CDR1 reads MNHEY; CDR2 reads SVGEGT. Germline trimming cut 6 bases from V and 14 bases from J; bases unmatched to any gene: 14. CDR3 sequence: CASSRSGGKTETF. CDR3 sequence (DNA): TGTGCCAGCAGCCGCTCAGGGGGCAAAACTGAAACCTTC.

This clonotype was counted many times. The V and J genes are TRBV4-1 and TRBJ2-2; no clear D. The germline V gene has CDR1 MGHRA and CDR2 YSYEKL. V was trimmed by 6 bases and J by 4 bases, leaving 3 bases between them. The CDR3 sequence is 11 residues long. The CDR3 loop is CASRGTGELFF. The CDR3 coding sequence is TGCGCCAGCAGAGGCACCGGGGAGCTGTTTTTT.

This clonotype has more than one count but fewer than ten. This chain joins TRBV5-6 and TRBJ2-2; 10 bases fit TRBD2. The ends lost 1 base at V and 2 bases at J; junction bases unmatched: 5. Germline V lookup: CDR1 SGHDT, CDR2 YYEEEE. The CDR3 length is 17 residues. The CDR3, as DNA: TGTGCCAGCAGCTTGATTGGGACTAGCGAAAACACCGGGGAGCTGTTTTTT. It yields the protein CASSLIGTSENTGELFF.

The table lists this clonotype with many counts. This sequence joins TRBV7-3 and TRBJ2-1; maybe TRBD2 (6 bases). This CDR3 comprises 14 residues. Trimming cost V 5 bases and J 12 bases, with 20 bases left between them. From germline, CDR1 is SGHTA and CDR2 FQGTGA. The CDR3 nucleotides read TGTGCCAGCAGCCCCACGGGAGCCAGTGAGGCGCAGTTCTTC. Its protein product is CASSPTGASEAQFF.